Below are 2 T cell receptor beta chains sequenced from a single sample in a study of regulatory T cells in long-lasting Graves disease. As for time point: newly diagnosed GD, antithyroid drugs for less than 3 months. Isolated PBMC RNA provided the starting material for the TCR library. In building TCR beta libraries, iRepertoire HTBI primers were used together with Arm-PCR of CDR3 regions. TCRdb passed the multiplex PCR reads through MiXCR, listing each CDR3 protein once. The sample has about 500,000 distinct CDR3 sequences, around 13% seen once; the top ten hold roughly 9.3%. The same data also contributed to another study, on T cells in Graves' hyperthyroidism and ophthalmopathy.

The sequencing here drew on peripheral blood mononuclear cells (PBMCs), taken at new diagnosis, from a patient treated with antithyroid drugs. Receptors originate from a woman aged 25 to 39 with Graves disease.

There are many counts of this clonotype. V usage is TRBV9 and J usage is TRBJ1-2, with 7 bases lining up with TRBD1. The CDR3 consists of 15 residues. Unmatched junction bases numbered 8, after V lost 4 bases and J lost 2 bases. Germline CDR1 reads SGDLS; CDR2 reads YYNGEE. CDR3 bases: TGTGCCAGCAGCCGAGGGGACAGCGAGAACTATGGCTACACCTTC. It codes for CASSRGDSENYGYTF.

In this sample, this clonotype turned up a few times. The chain is built from TRBV9 and TRBJ1-4; unclear D gene. V was cut by 2 bases and J by 4 bases, with 12 bases left in between. Germline V gene data show CDR1 as SGDLS and CDR2 as YYNGEE. This CDR3 is 15 amino acids long. CDR3 region: CASSVNVGNNEKLFF. The DNA of the CDR3 is TGTGCCAGCAGCGTGAACGTGGGTAATAATGAAAAACTGTTTTTT.